The clone carrying this TCR beta chain was recorded once. This record comes from a study of siplizumab effects on memory and regulatory T cells. The method was immunoSEQ multiplex PCR; TCRdb's version includes in-frame clones alone and lacks a portion of them. Of 50,000 or so clones listed, about 90% are singletons. The CDR3 has 15 residues. CDR1 LGHNT and CDR2 FRNRAP come from the germline V gene. Trimming removed 8 bases from V and 0 bases from J, with 17 bases in between. The source of this sequence is a human donor in good health. The genes are TRBV12-5 and TRBJ2-7; D might be TRBD2 (5 bases). Sequences were obtained from naive CD8+ T cells sorted from blood. The CDR3 loop reads CASRAPKGSSYEQYF. The CDR3 DNA sequence: TGTGCTAGTAGGGCACCGAAAGGGAGCTCCTACGAGCAGTACTTC.